The text below deals with one T cell receptor (beta chain). Its antigen target is currently unknown. No qualities accompany the bases; no much larger clone lies one base away. Samples from volunteer blood donors who had recovered from COVID-19 were contributed by a second Seattle source. Each collaborating institution followed its own protocols to collect whole blood in K2EDTA tubes. For TCRbeta analysis, collaborator samples were shipped as frozen whole blood, as isolated PBMCs, or as DNA extracted from either sample type. TCRbeta CDR3 regions were amplified from genomic DNA by means of the immunoSEQ Assay, a bias-controlled multiplex PCR. As for the authors' bioinformatics: Within the assay, amplification of reference gene primers was used to estimate how many nucleated cells each sample contained. Sequence reads were collapsed and filtered to measure the absolute abundance of every unique TCRbeta CDR3 rearrangement. For each sample, productive Simpson clonality was calculated as the square root of Simpson's diversity index over productive rearrangements. TCRdb stores this immuneACCESS table with in-frame sequences only. Part of the clones is absent; in the studies checked, under half of the shortfall reflects unresolved V genes, and no reason is known for the rest. V and J calls and clone size come straight from that table; D and trimming were deduced from the DNA. The sample table holds fewer than 200,000 clones, of which approximately 86% were seen once. The top ten constitute 3% to 4% of the sample.

The data were taken from a study of blood T cell repertoires in COVID-19 (dated by TCRdb to the early 2020s). Notes on the research overall: The collaborator samples originated in the United States, Italy and Spain and spanned the acute and convalescent phases of COVID-19. The prospective study material was composed of cDNA or gDNA derived from T cells, B-cell-depleted T cells, or PBMCs. The dataset comprised deeply sampled blood TCRbeta repertoires from subjects exposed to, actively infected with, or recovered from COVID-19. The repertoires were released in a freely available public database meant as a resource for research on the immune response to SARS-CoV-2. Samples were obtained from the ongoing ImmuneRACE study (first 160 participants) and from 1,254 subjects provided by 6 global collaborators. A de-identified subject ID, COVID-19 status, age in years and sex were almost always included in the sample metadata. Where available, HLA class I and class II types were obtained from metadata supplied by the sample provider rather than from assay-based typing.

Spanning cysteine to phenylalanine, the CDR3 consists of 16 amino acids. Only the CDR3 part of the read is kept: 48 bases, read in frame from the first base. CDR1 and CDR2 (SNHLY, FYNNEI) derive from the germline V gene. Deletion took 6 bases off V and 5 bases off J, with a span of 23 bases between the germline ends. General conclusions and limits of the study: How much clinical and demographic metadata was included differed by source and by participant, and the metadata was provided uncurated.

Material: peripheral blood. This receptor was identified in a woman in her sixties who had recovered from COVID-19. This chain joins TRBV2 to TRBJ2-7, and perhaps TRBD2 as D gene, on 6 matching bases. The CDR3 region reads CASRRSISTSPHEQYF. The sequence in DNA is TGTGCCAGCAGAAGATCTATTTCGACTAGTCCCCACGAGCAGTACTTC.